This TCR beta chain was observed in a study of shared clonotypes between healthy human individuals. Study-level background: Three plates each covered CD4 naive and memory; CD8 naive two, CD8 memory one.

Nashville, Tennessee was home to all donors, who were Caucasian adults. Memory CD4+ cells were the fraction left after CD45RA+ naive selection. Losses at the gene ends were 4 bases for V and 1 base for J; bases not matched to a gene: 5. CDR1 is SGHTS and CDR2 is YDEGEE in the germline V gene. The CDR3 sequence is 15 residues long. Sorted-subset replicate PCRs used 150 to 200 ng of genomic DNA. This amount corresponded to approximately 30,000 T cell genomes. Sequencing used immunoSEQ multiplex PCR; TCRdb keeps in-frame clones, though not all of them. This sample has over a million clones; around 78% occur once, and the top ten carry about 0.52%. The count of this clone is one.

The sequence derives from a young man in good health. Some clones in this sample may be carry-over from other donors' samples. The rearrangement uses TRBV5-8 and TRBJ1-3; 7 nucleotides match TRBD1. The sample consisted of memory CD4+ T cells from PBMCs. The subset here: CD45RA-negative fraction. Here the CDR3 reads CASSPTTGSGNTIYF. In nucleotides, the CDR3 is TGTGCCAGCAGCCCGACGACAGGGTCTGGAAACACCATATATTTT.